The 14 T cell receptor beta chains below were found in one sample sequenced in a study of blood T cell repertoires in COVID-19 (TCRdb year 2020). The library was made by the immunoSEQ multiplex PCR assay. Not all clones reach the TCRdb copy of this immuneACCESS table, which keeps in-frame sequences only. Checked studies attribute under half of the gap to unresolved V genes and leave the rest unexplained. Present in this sample are roughly 350,000 clones, roughly 90% of which were seen just once. More than 3% of the sample comes from the top ten. The sample taken for sequencing was peripheral blood. These receptors originate from a woman aged 45-59 years with active or convalescent COVID-19.

Details on this clone: Other DNA variants within this sample encode the same CDR3. The DNA for the CDR3 is TGTGCCAGCAGCTTAGCGGGCAGCTCCTACGAGCAGTACTTC. Protein product: CASSLAGSSYEQYF. The genes are TRBV7-2 and TRBJ2-7, with D hard to call. V was trimmed by 0 bases and J by 0 bases, leaving 6 bases between them. This CDR3 is built from 14 residues. The germline gives CDR1 SGHTA, CDR2 FQGNSA.

The chain joins TRBV5-1 to TRBJ1-4; D gene uncertain. The germline gives CDR1 SGHRS, CDR2 YFSETQ. The CDR3 length is 16 residues. Trimming cost V 0 bases and J 7 bases, with 16 bases left between them. CDR3 protein: CASSLEGAATGEKLFF. The CDR3 bases are TGCGCCAGCAGCTTGGAGGGAGCGGCGACGGGTGAAAAACTGTTTTTT. Variable domain in full (rest from reference TRBV5-1 and TRBJ1-4): KAGVTQTPRYLIKTRGQQVTLSCSPISGHRSVSWYQQTPGQGLQFLFEYFSETQRNKGNFPGRFSGRQFSNSRSEMNVSTLELGDSALYLCASSLEGAATGEKLFFGSGTQLSVL.

The rearrangement joins TRBV3-1 (or the pseudogene TRBV3-2) to TRBJ1-1, with no clear D. The germline gives CDR1 LGHDT, CDR2 YNNKEL (reference sequence). Trimming cost V 4 bases and J 1 base, with 19 bases left between them. The CDR3 is 17 amino acids. The CDR3 sequence is CASSPVGRVRGNTEAFF. DNA of the CDR3: TGTGCCAGCAGCCCTGTGGGGAGGGTCCGGGGGAACACTGAAGCTTTCTTT.

The chain recombines TRBV28 with TRBJ2-3, with D possibly TRBD2 on 5 matching bases. The germline V gene encodes CDR1 MDHEN and CDR2 SYDVKM. The CDR3 is made up of 14 amino acids. V gave up 5 bases and J gave up 1 base, with 10 bases separating them. The CDR3 coding sequence is TGTGCCAGCAGTCCTCCCGGGGGCACAGATACGCAGTATTTT. This gives the protein CASSPPGGTDTQYF.

This clone was counted between two and nine times. This chain connects TRBV2 to TRBJ1-6; D is possibly TRBD1 (6 bases). The CDR3 spans 13 residues. The ends were cut back, 11 bases at V and 7 bases at J, with 15 bases in the middle. The V gene's germline CDR1 is SNHLY and CDR2 FYNNEI. The CDR3 bases are TGTGCCGCAGCAGGGGATTGGAATTCACCCCTCCACTTT. It specifies CAAAGDWNSPLHF.

V and J are TRBV11-2 and TRBJ2-7, with D maybe TRBD1 (7 bases). This CDR3 has 13 amino acids. CDR1 and CDR2 from the germline V gene are SGHAT and FQNNGV. Trimming shortened V by 5 bases and J by 5 bases, and 13 bases separated the two germline ends. CDR3 residues: CASSPDREDEQYF. The CDR3 DNA reads TGTGCCAGCAGCCCAGACAGGGAGGACGAGCAGTACTTC. Complete variable domain (other parts from reference TRBV11-2 and TRBJ2-7): EAGVAQSPRYKIIEKRQSVAFWCNPISGHATLYWYQQILGQGPKLLIQFQNNGVVDDSQLPKDRFSAERLKGVDSTLKIQPAKLEDSAVYLCASSPDREDEQYFGPGTRLTVT.

The chain uses TRBV4-1 and TRBJ1-5, with 7 nucleotides matching TRBD1. CDR3 size: 16 residues. Per the germline V gene, CDR1 is MGHRA and CDR2 is YSYEKL. V shed 1 base and J 9 bases; nucleotides not matched to a gene: 12. The DNA for the CDR3 is TGCGCCAGCAGCCAAGGGGGAGACAGGGAGGTAGTGCCCCAGCATTTT. Encoded protein: CASSQGGDREVVPQHF.

This clone was picked up one time. DNA for the CDR3: TGCGCCAGCAGGGGGGACTCCTACTCCTACGAGCAGTACTTC. Amino acids: CASRGDSYSYEQYF. The V gene is TRBV5-1, the J gene TRBJ2-7; a possible D gene is TRBD2 (6 bases). Deletions cut 5 bases from V and 0 bases from J, with 12 bases between. The germline gives CDR1 SGHRS, CDR2 YFSETQ. CDR3 length equals 14 residues.

Of note for this clone: The junction differs from germline at one of its ends, possibly a read error. This chain joins TRBV2 and TRBJ1-1; D unclear. Germline CDR1 reads SNHLY; CDR2 reads FYNNEI. This CDR3 has 11 amino acids. For the CDR3, the DNA is TGTGCCAGCAGAGAAGGAGGTGAAGCTTTCTTT. Translating gives CASREGGEAFF.

The chain recombines TRBV6-5 with TRBJ2-2, with 9 bases identical to TRBD2. V shed 6 bases, J shed 6 bases, and the junction held 8 bases outside the gene matches. CDR3 length: 15 amino acids. CDR1 and CDR2 (germline): MNHEY, SVGAGI. This chain's CDR3 is CASSRWTSEAGELFF. CDR3 DNA: TGTGCCAGCAGCCGATGGACTAGCGAGGCCGGGGAGCTGTTTTTT.

V usage is TRBV7-9 and J usage is TRBJ1-3; perhaps TRBD1 as D (6 bases). The germline gives CDR1 SEHNR, CDR2 FQNEAQ (reference sequence). The CDR3 loop spans 12 amino acids. CDR3: CAGASSGNTIYF. Here the CDR3 DNA reads TGTGCGGGGGCGAGCTCTGGAAACACCATATATTTT.

This rearrangement joins TRBV23-1 to TRBJ1-5, with 7 bases aligning to TRBD1. TRBV23-1 counts as an open reading frame of uncertain function. Trimming at V came to 4 bases and at J to 3 bases, leaving 6 bases not matched to a gene. The CDR3 length is 15 residues. The CDR3 DNA sequence: TGCGCCAGCAGTCCCGGACAGGCCCCCAATCAGCCCCAGCATTTT. This encodes CASSPGQAPNQPQHF.

This clone was observed once. This sequence joins TRBV11-2 and TRBJ2-1, with a weak D call TRBD2 (7 bases). The CDR3 covers 15 residues. V lost 4 bases and J lost 8, with 18 bases in between. CDR1 and CDR2 from the germline V gene are SGHAT and FQNNGV. The CDR3 region has the DNA TGTGCCAGCAGCTCCCGTCTTGGGGGGGGCGATGAGCAGTTCTTC. Amino acids: CASSSRLGGGDEQFF.

In this sample, this clone turned up once. The identical CDR3 is also encoded by other nucleotide sequences in the sample. V usage is TRBV5-1 and J usage is TRBJ1-3, with 7 bases aligning to TRBD1. The V and J ends lost 0 bases and 0 bases, in that order; junction bases with no gene match: 0. Germline V gene data show CDR1 as SGHRS and CDR2 as YFSETQ. The CDR3 loop spans 15 amino acids. The CDR3 loop is CASSLGDSSGNTIYF. In DNA form, the CDR3 reads TGCGCCAGCAGCTTGGGGGACAGCTCTGGAAACACCATATATTTT.